The clone carrying this TCR beta chain was found a few times. What it binds is unknown. Samples held 1-10 million cryopreserved PBMC before DNA extraction. CDR1 MNHNY and CDR2 SVGAGI come from the germline V gene (reference sequence). There are 13 residues in the CDR3. The V gene lost 7 bases and the J gene lost 4 bases, with 14 bases spanning the gap. The entry originates in a study of long-term antiretroviral therapy in people with HIV. An immunoSEQ assay, version v3.0, was performed at survey level. TCRdb's copy holds only in-frame clones and misses some; the assay was immunoSEQ multiplex PCR. Here the sample spans some 27,000 clones, 70% to 90% being singletons. Study-level points and caveats: Relative to control repertoires, HIV repertoires exhibited narrower CDR3 length ranges.

Sequencing was performed on unsorted PBMCs, taken 3 years after starting antiretroviral therapy. The TCR sequence derives from a man aged 35 to 55 with HIV. The chain couples TRBV6-6 to TRBJ2-7; possibly TRBD2 for D (6 bases). The chain's CDR3 is CASNRGGIYEQYF. CDR3 nucleotide sequence: TGTGCCAGCAATCGGGGCGGGATATACGAGCAGTACTTC.